This TCR beta chain was found in a study of control samples from healthy donors and cancer patients. Germline V gene data show CDR1 as SNHLY and CDR2 as FYNNEI. Trimming removed 6 bases from V and 15 bases from J, with 18 bases in between. The CDR3 is 12 residues long. TCRdb's copy holds only in-frame clones and misses some; the assay was immunoSEQ multiplex PCR. This table holds fewer than 25,000 clones, roughly 83% found once. The V and J genes are TRBV2 and TRBJ2-4; D might be TRBD1 (6 bases). The receptor's source is a man aged 60 to 75 with head and neck cancer. The sample was PBMCs. This chain's CDR3 is CASRENTGFTYF. As DNA, the CDR3 is TGTGCCAGCAGGGAGAATACAGGGTTCACGTACTTC.